The 14 T cell receptor beta chains listed next were all sequenced from one sample in a study of OX40 agonist ivuxolimab in advanced cancers. Libraries were prepared by immunoSEQ multiplex PCR; TCRdb keeps only in-frame clonotypes and omits some of them. Found here are under 20,000 clones, over 75% of them singletons; the top ten hold 40% to 50%. The sample was CD4+ or CD8+ T cells sorted from blood, taken in a trial of the OX40 agonist ivuxolimab. These receptors originate from an adult with an advanced solid tumor such as melanoma, head and neck, liver or kidney cancer.

The chain combines TRBV21-1 with TRBJ1-1. TRBV21-1 is listed as a pseudogene. The CDR3 sequence is 16 residues long. CDR3 DNA: TGTGCCAGCAGCAAAGGGGCCCGTGAAGGTTCGGGTGAAGCTTTCTTT. Translation: CASSKGAREGSGEAFF.

The gene calls are TRBV4-3 and TRBJ1-2, with D unclear. Germline V gene lookup returns CDR1 LGHNA and CDR2 YSLEER. The CDR3 has 14 residues. The V end was cut by 0 bases, the J end by 2 bases, with 7 bases between. This chain's CDR3 is CASSQDPGNYGYTF. CDR3 bases: TGCGCCAGCAGCCAAGATCCGGGAAACTATGGCTACACCTTC.

The chain recombines TRBV7-9 with TRBJ2-2; the D gene is possibly TRBD2 (5 bases). The CDR3 extends over 14 amino acids. Germline V gives CDR1 SEHNR, CDR2 FQNEAQ (reference sequence). Between the trimmed V and J ends, which lost 4 bases and 4 bases, there was a span of 10 bases. CDR3 protein: CASSSLAGTGELFF. The CDR3 region has the DNA TGTGCCAGCAGCTCCTTGGCGGGCACCGGGGAGCTGTTTTTT.

This clone was found a few times. Additional DNA sequences in this sample encode the identical CDR3. The chain uses TRBV7-2 and TRBJ2-7, with 9 positions matching TRBD1. CDR3 length equals 14 residues. Trimming took 3 bases from V and 3 from J; bases not matched to a gene: 3. From germline, CDR1 is SGHTA and CDR2 FQGNSA. In DNA, the CDR3 is TGTGCCAGCAGCTTTGGGACAGGGCTCTACGAGCAGTACTTC. It codes for CASSFGTGLYEQYF.

The chain joins TRBV13 to TRBJ2-7; unclear D gene. Trimming took 2 bases from V and 3 from J, leaving 8 bases between them. This CDR3 is 13 amino acids long. Germline V gene sequence: CDR1 PRHDT, CDR2 FYEKMQ (reference sequence). CDR3 sequence reads: CASSLQTDYEQYF. The CDR3 region has the DNA TGTGCCAGCAGCTTACAGACTGACTACGAGCAGTACTTC.

The rearrangement uses TRBV4-1 and TRBJ2-1; tentative D call: TRBD1 (7 bases). The CDR3 sequence is 15 residues long. With 0 bases removed from V and 8 bases from J, the gap between germline ends came to 14 bases. CDR1 and CDR2 (germline): MGHRA, YSYEKL. Written as DNA, the CDR3 is TGCGCCAGCAGCCAAGATCAGGGGGGTGTGGATGAGCAGTTCTTC. Its protein is CASSQDQGGVDEQFF.

This chain uses TRBV14 with TRBJ2-5; 13 nucleotides agree with TRBD2. The trim removed 1 base at V and 5 bases at J, leaving 10 bases unmatched. CDR1 is SGHDN, CDR2 FVKESK, per germline. This CDR3 has 18 amino acids. The chain's CDR3 is CASSQGIRLAGGTETQYF. In nucleotides, the CDR3 is TGTGCCAGCAGCCAAGGAATCAGACTAGCGGGGGGTACGGAGACCCAGTACTTC.

This chain links TRBV5-8 with TRBJ2-3, with D maybe TRBD1 (6 bases). CDR1 and CDR2 from the germline V gene are SGHTS and YDEGEE. This CDR3 has 14 amino acids. V was clipped by 5 bases and J by 5 bases, with 15 bases between them. For the CDR3, the DNA is TGTGCCAGCAGGGCCCTCCCACAGGGAGATACGCAGTATTTT. Amino acid sequence: CASRALPQGDTQYF.

The chain's CDR3 is CAWTAPGVAGAYEQYF. CDR3 coding DNA: TGTGCCTGGACCGCACCCGGAGTAGCGGGAGCCTACGAGCAGTACTTC. This chain uses TRBV30 with TRBJ2-7, with 9 bases lining up with TRBD2. The CDR3 is 16 residues long. Germline assignment: CDR1 GTSNPN and CDR2 SVGIG (reference sequence). Trimming removed 4 bases from V and 2 bases from J; junction bases left unmatched: 12. Combining the CDR3 with reference TRBV30 and TRBJ2-7 gives the whole variable domain SQTIHQWPATLVQPVGSPLSLECTVEGTSNPNLYWYRQAAGRGLQLLFYSVGIGQISSEVPQNLSASRPQDRQFILSSKKLLLSDSGFYLCAWTAPGVAGAYEQYFGPGTRLTVT.

This sequence joins TRBV7-6 and TRBJ1-5; TRBD1 is a possible D gene (6 bases). With 1 base removed from V and 6 bases from J, the gap between germline ends came to 13 bases. Germline CDR1 and CDR2: SGHVS and FNYEAQ. The CDR3 length is 15 residues. This CDR3 reads CASSLVGGEGQPQHF. The DNA of the CDR3 is TGTGCCAGCAGCTTAGTGGGGGGCGAGGGTCAGCCCCAGCATTTT.

The chain couples TRBV7-9 to TRBJ2-3; tentative D call: TRBD1 (6 bases). The V and J ends lost 6 bases and 2 bases respectively, with 15 bases between them. Per germline, CDR1 SEHNR and CDR2 FQNEAQ (reference sequence). The CDR3 length is 15 residues. In DNA form, the CDR3 reads TGTGCCAGCAGTTTTATCCGGGACAACACAGATACGCAGTATTTT. The encoded protein is CASSFIRDNTDTQYF.

In nucleotides, the CDR3 is TGTGCCAGCAGCCCGAGTCGTTTCTCCTACGAGCAGTACTTC. This sequence encodes CASSPSRFSYEQYF. The chain joins TRBV7-8 to TRBJ2-7; D is ambiguous. Germline loops: CDR1 SGHVS, CDR2 FQNEAQ. The V gene lost 5 bases and the J gene lost 0 bases, with 11 bases spanning the gap. This CDR3 spans 14 amino acids.

This rearrangement joins TRBV18 to TRBJ1-4, with a possible D match to TRBD1 (5 bases). The CDR3 contains 14 residues. Trimming shortened V by 0 bases and J by 3 bases, and 5 bases separated the two germline ends. Germline V gene sequence: CDR1 KGHSH, CDR2 LQKENI. CDR3 in DNA: TGTGCCAGCTCACCACCGGGGGCTAATGAAAAACTGTTTTTT. Translation gives CASSPPGANEKLFF. The full variable domain, in which reference TRBV18 and TRBJ1-4 provide the parts outside the CDR3, is NAGVMQNPRHLVRRRGQEARLRCSPMKGHSHVYWYRQLPEEGLKFMVYLQKENIIDESGMPKERFSAEFPKEGPSILRIQQVVRGDSAAYFCASSPPGANEKLFFGSGTQLSVL.

This chain connects TRBV6-5 to TRBJ1-1; a weak D match, TRBD1 (5 bases). Trimming left V 6 bases short and J 8 bases short, with 10 bases between. The CDR3 is made up of 11 amino acids. Germline CDR1 and CDR2: MNHEY and SVGAGI. The CDR3 DNA reads as TGTGCCAGCAGGGGGGGGTTCGAAGCTTTCTTT. Translated, it gives CASRGGFEAFF.